The 8 T cell receptor beta chains presented below share a single source sample, sequenced in a study of cytomegalovirus exposure and HLA in healthy donors. Primers: 60 Vbeta forward and 13 Jbeta reverse. The assay was immunoSEQ multiplex PCR, and TCRdb's table has in-frame clones only and misses some. The data contain under 200,000 clones, about three quarters of them singletons. Specimen: PBMCs. Receptor source: a man in his forties in good health and CMV-seronegative.

The chain employs TRBV7-8 and TRBJ1-3; D perhaps matches TRBD1 (5 bases). The CDR3 has 14 amino acids. From germline, CDR1 is SGHVS and CDR2 FQNEAQ. V lost 2 bases, J lost 4 bases, and 9 bases lay in between. CDR3 sequence reads: CASSLRGNGNTIYF. In DNA form, the CDR3 reads TGTGCCAGCAGCTTACGGGGGAACGGAAACACCATATATTTT.

The genes are TRBV11-2 and TRBJ2-3, with a tentative D call TRBD2 (5 bases). This CDR3 is built from 13 residues. In germline, CDR1 is SGHAT, CDR2 FQNNGV. V was cut by 5 bases and J by 4 bases, with 10 bases left in between. CDR3 region: CASSVVRADTQYF. The CDR3 DNA reads as TGTGCCAGCAGCGTTGTGAGGGCAGATACGCAGTATTTT.

The CDR3 region has the DNA TGTGCCAGTAGTATACTAAGTGGCAGAGGCTATGGCTACACCTTC. It translates to CASSILSGRGYGYTF. The chain uses TRBV19 and TRBJ1-2; unclear D gene. CDR3 size: 15 residues. V lost 2 bases and J lost 4, with 14 bases in between. The germline CDR1 and CDR2 sequences are LNHDA and SQIVND (reference sequence).

This clone occurred once. The chain employs TRBV10-3 and TRBJ2-1; 9 bases are a match to TRBD1. There are 16 residues in the CDR3. V shed 3 bases and J 8 bases; nucleotides not matched to a gene: 11. Germline V gene lookup returns CDR1 ENHRY and CDR2 SYGVKD. The CDR3 nucleotides are TGTGCCATCAGTGACCCTGGAGACAGGGGGTTCGATGAGCAGTTCTTC. Amino acid sequence: CAISDPGDRGFDEQFF.

The V call is TRBV5-8, the J call TRBJ1-1; D ambiguous. Trimming shortened V by 2 bases and J by 3 bases, and 5 bases separated the two germline ends. The V gene's germline CDR1 is SGHTS and CDR2 YDEGEE. The CDR3 spans 12 residues. The chain's CDR3 is CASSFPYTEAFF. For the CDR3, the DNA is TGTGCCAGCAGCTTTCCCTACACTGAAGCTTTCTTT.

V usage is TRBV6-5 and J usage is TRBJ1-2, with a tentative D call TRBD1 (6 bases). The length of the CDR3 is 13 residues. The V end was cut by 2 bases, the J end by 2 bases, with 6 bases between. The germline gives CDR1 MNHEY, CDR2 SVGAGI. The CDR3 DNA follows: TGTGCCAGCAGTTACGGACAGAACTATGGCTACACCTTC. This codes for CASSYGQNYGYTF.

This chain joins TRBV6-5 and TRBJ1-5, with D uncertain. Germline CDR1 MNHEY, CDR2 SVGAGI. Trimming pared 4 bases from V and 2 bases from J, leaving 15 bases between. This CDR3 is built from 16 residues. The CDR3 loop reads CASSSGEGGGNQPQHF. CDR3 nucleotides: TGTGCCAGCAGTTCCGGTGAGGGAGGAGGCAATCAGCCCCAGCATTTT.

Only one count was recorded for this clone. The chain couples TRBV9 to TRBJ2-5, with 12 nucleotides matching TRBD2. The length of the CDR3 is 15 residues. Germline V CDR1 and CDR2: SGDLS, YYNGEE. V lost 3 bases to trimming and J lost 5 bases; unmatched junction nucleotides: 5. The CDR3 loop is CASSALAGGRETQYF. The CDR3 DNA sequence: TGTGCCAGCAGCGCCCTAGCGGGGGGGCGGGAGACCCAGTACTTC.